This note documents a single T cell receptor (beta chain) sequence. The antigen remains undetermined. The CDR3 length is 14 residues. V was clipped by 0 bases and J by 4 bases, with 10 bases between them. Germline loops: CDR1 LGHDT, CDR2 YNNKEL (reference sequence). This sample is part of a study of CD8 T cells in ankylosing spondylitis. Study-level results: Some motif variants were previously reported in reactive arthritis synovial fluid and blood. Enrichment of disease-linked clones was reportedly significant in matched ankylosing spondylitis synovial fluid. Ankylosing spondylitis blood seemed to carry a telltale TCR beta motif made of under ten highly homologous variants.

MiXCR, applied by TCRdb to the 5' RACE reads, yields one record per CDR3 protein. The repertoire holds some 350,000 distinct CDR3 sequences, with 14% to 15% as singletons. This chain joins TRBV3-1 and TRBJ2-7; D is perhaps TRBD1 (5 bases). Material for sequencing was blood, either unsorted or a sorted T cell fraction (not recorded which). The TCR originated in a male donor with ankylosing spondylitis or in good health (not recorded which). CDR3 protein: CASSQEQDLYEQYF. Written as DNA, the CDR3 is TGTGCCAGCAGCCAAGAACAGGACCTATACGAGCAGTACTTC.